What follows is one T cell receptor (beta chain) and its context. Antigen unknown. The sample originates from a study of blood T cells in healthy people across ages. The CDR3 length is 18 residues. Germline V lookup: CDR1 MNHEY, CDR2 SVGAGI. Study-level points and caveats: TCR beta diversity tracked closely with naive T cell percentage.

Next came a second PCR, run for about 7 to 12 cycles, which used a sample-barcoded 5' primer along with a J-beta primer mix. TCRdb re-called the 5' RACE reads with MiXCR, one entry per CDR3 protein. The sample lists some 560,000 distinct CDR3 sequences; about 26% were seen once. The sample was also reused in another study, on T cells of mothers and their children. That paper states: Related mother and child pairs showed slightly greater overlap (not significant) than unrelated pairs did.

The sequenced sample consisted of blood. The gene calls are TRBV6-5 and TRBJ2-5, with D perhaps given as TRBD1 or TRBD2 (5 bases each). The DNA end lines up better with TRBJ2-7; the J call may be wrong. This receptor was taken from a boy aged 2 to 9 in good health. The CDR3 DNA sequence: TGTGCCAGCAGTTACTCGCTTATGAGGGGTTCTCAAACCTACGAGCAGTACTTC. Translation: CASSYSLMRGSQTYEQYF.